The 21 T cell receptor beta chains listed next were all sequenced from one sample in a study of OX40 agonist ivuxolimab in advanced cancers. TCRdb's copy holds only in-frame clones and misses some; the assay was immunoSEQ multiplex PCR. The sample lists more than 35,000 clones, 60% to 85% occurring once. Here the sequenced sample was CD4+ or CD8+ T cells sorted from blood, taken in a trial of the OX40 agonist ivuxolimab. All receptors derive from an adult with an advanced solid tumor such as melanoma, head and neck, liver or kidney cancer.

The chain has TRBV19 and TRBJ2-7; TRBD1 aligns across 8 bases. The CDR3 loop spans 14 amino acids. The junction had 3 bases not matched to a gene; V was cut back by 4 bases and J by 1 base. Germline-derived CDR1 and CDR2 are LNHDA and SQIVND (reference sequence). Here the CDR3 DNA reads TGTGCCAGTAGTACGACAGGGGAATCCTACGAGCAGTACTTC. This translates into CASSTTGESYEQYF.

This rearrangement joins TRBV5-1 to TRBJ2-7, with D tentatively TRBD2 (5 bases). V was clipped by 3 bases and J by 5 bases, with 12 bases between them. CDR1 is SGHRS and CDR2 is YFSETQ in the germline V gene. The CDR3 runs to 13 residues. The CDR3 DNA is TGCGCCAGCAGCTCGTCCCTTAGCGACGAGCAGTACTTC. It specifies CASSSSLSDEQYF. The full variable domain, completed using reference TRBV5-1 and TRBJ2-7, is KAGVTQTPRYLIKTRGQQVTLSCSPISGHRSVSWYQQTPGQGLQFLFEYFSETQRNKGNFPGRFSGRQFSNSRSEMNVSTLELGDSALYLCASSSSLSDEQYFGPGTRLTVT.

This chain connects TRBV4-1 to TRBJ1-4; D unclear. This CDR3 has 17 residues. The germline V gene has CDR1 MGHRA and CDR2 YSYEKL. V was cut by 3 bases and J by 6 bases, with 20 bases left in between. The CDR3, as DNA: TGCGCCAGCAGCCACCTCTTAAGACGTACTCGGGATGAAAAACTGTTTTTT. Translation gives CASSHLLRRTRDEKLFF.

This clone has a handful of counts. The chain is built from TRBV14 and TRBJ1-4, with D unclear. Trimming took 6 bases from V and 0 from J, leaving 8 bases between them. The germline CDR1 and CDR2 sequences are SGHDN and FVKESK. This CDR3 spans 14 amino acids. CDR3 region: CASSSDTTNEKLFF. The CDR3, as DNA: TGTGCCAGCAGTTCTGACACAACTAATGAAAAACTGTTTTTT. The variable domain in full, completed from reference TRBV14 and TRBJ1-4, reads EAGVTQFPSHSVIEKGQTVTLRCDPISGHDNLYWYRRVMGKEIKFLLHFVKESKQDESGMPNNRFLAERTGGTYSTLKVQPAELEDSGVYFCASSSDTTNEKLFFGSGTQLSVL.

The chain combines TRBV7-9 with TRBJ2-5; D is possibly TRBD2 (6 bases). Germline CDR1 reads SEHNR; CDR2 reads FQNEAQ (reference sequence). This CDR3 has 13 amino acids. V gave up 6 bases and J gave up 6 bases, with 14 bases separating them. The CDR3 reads CASSPSGGKTQYF. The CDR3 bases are TGTGCCAGCAGTCCCAGTGGGGGGAAGACCCAGTACTTC.

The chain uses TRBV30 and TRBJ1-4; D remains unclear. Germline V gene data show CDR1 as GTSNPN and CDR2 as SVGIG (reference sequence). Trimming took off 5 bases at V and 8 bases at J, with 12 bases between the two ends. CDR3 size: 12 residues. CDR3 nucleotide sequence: TGTGCCTGGTCGGTCAGTGGAGAAAAACTGTTTTTT. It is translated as CAWSVSGEKLFF.

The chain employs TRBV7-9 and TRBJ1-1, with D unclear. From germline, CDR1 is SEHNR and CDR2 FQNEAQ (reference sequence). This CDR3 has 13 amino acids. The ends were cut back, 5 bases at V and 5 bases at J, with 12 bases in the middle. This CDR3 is CASSPPAGTEAFF. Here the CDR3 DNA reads TGTGCCAGCAGCCCCCCGGCTGGGACTGAAGCTTTCTTT.

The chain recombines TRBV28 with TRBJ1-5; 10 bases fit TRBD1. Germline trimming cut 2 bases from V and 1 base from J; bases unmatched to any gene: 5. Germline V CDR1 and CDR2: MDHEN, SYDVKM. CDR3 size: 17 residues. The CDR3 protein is CASSLHRGQGSNQPQHF. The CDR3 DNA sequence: TGTGCCAGCAGTTTACACCGGGGACAGGGGAGCAATCAGCCCCAGCATTTT.

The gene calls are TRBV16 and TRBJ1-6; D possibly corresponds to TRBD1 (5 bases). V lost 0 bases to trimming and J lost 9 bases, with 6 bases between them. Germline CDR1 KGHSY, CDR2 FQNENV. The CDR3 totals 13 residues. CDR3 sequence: CASSQSRGSPLHF. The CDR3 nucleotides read TGTGCCAGCAGCCAATCGAGGGGTTCACCCCTCCACTTT.

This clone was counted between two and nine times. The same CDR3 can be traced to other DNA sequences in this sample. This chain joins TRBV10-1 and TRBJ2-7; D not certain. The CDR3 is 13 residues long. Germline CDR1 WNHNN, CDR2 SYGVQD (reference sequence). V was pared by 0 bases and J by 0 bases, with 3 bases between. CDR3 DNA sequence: TGCGCCAGCAGTGAGTCGCCCTCCTACGAGCAGTACTTC. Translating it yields CASSESPSYEQYF.

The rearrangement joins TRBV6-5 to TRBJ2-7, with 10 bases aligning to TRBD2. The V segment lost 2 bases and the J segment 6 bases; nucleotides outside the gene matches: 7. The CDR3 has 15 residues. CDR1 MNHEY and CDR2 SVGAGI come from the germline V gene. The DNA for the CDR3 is TGTGCCAGCAGTTACCCCTCTAGCGGGAGTGCCGAGCAGTACTTC. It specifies CASSYPSSGSAEQYF.

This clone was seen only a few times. CDR3 in amino acids: CSARGGTEAFF. Written as DNA, the CDR3 is TGCAGTGCTAGAGGGGGGACTGAAGCTTTCTTT. This chain uses TRBV20-1 with TRBJ1-1, with a possible D match to TRBD1 (5 bases). The CDR3 spans 11 residues. The germline V and J ends were trimmed by 1 base and 5 bases, with 5 bases remaining between them. The germline V gene has CDR1 DFQATT and CDR2 SNEGSKA (reference sequence).

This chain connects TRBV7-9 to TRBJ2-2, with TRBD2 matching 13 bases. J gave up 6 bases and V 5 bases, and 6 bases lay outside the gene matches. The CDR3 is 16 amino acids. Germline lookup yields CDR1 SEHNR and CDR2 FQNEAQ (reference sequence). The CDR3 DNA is TGTGCCAGCAGCACCGGACTAGCGGGAGTTTCCGGGGAGCTGTTTTTT. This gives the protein CASSTGLAGVSGELFF.

DNA of the CDR3: TGTGCCAGCACGTTCGGGGAGTCTGGGGCCAACGTCCTGACTTTC. It yields the protein CASTFGESGANVLTF. V usage is TRBV2 and J usage is TRBJ2-6; D possibly corresponds to TRBD2 (5 bases). Per the germline V gene, CDR1 is SNHLY and CDR2 is FYNNEI. The CDR3 length is 15 residues. V was pared by 7 bases and J by 1 base, with 11 bases between.

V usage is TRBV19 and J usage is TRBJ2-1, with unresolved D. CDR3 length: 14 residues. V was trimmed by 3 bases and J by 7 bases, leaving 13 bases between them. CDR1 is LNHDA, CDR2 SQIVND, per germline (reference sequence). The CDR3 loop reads CASSMGLRINEQFF. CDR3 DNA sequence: TGTGCCAGTAGTATGGGCCTGAGGATTAATGAGCAGTTCTTC.

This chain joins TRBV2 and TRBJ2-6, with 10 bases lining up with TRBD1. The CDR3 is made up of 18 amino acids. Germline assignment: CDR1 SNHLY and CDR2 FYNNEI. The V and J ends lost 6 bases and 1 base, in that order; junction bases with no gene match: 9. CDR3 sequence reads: CASRIPGQGTSGANVLTF. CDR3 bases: TGTGCCAGCAGAATTCCGGGACAGGGGACTTCTGGGGCCAACGTCCTGACTTTC.

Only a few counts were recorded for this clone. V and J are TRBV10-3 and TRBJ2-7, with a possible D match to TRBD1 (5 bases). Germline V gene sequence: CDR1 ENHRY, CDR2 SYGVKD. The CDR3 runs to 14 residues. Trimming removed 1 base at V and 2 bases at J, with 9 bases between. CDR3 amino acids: CAISEFTGPYEQYF. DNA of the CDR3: TGTGCCATCAGTGAGTTTACAGGTCCCTACGAGCAGTACTTC.

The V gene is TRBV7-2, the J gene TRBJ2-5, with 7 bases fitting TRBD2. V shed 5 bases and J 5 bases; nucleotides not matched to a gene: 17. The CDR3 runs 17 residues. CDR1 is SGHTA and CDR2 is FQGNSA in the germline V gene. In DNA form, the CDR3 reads TGTGCCAGCAGCCGCGGATCCCTAGCGGATAGTCGGGAGACCCAGTACTTC. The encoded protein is CASSRGSLADSRETQYF.

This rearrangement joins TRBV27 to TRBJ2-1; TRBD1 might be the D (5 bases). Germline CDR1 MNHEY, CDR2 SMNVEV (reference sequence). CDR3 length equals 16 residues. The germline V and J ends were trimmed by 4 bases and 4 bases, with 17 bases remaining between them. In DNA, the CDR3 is TGTGCCAGCAGTTCAGGGATTCGGGTCTTGTACAATGAGCAGTTCTTC. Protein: CASSSGIRVLYNEQFF.

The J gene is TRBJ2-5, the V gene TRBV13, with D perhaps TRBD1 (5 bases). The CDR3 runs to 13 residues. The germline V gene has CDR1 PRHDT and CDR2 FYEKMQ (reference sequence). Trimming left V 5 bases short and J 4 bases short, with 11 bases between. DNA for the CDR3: TGTGCCAGCAGCCCCCCCAGGGTAGAGACCCAGTACTTC. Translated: CASSPPRVETQYF.

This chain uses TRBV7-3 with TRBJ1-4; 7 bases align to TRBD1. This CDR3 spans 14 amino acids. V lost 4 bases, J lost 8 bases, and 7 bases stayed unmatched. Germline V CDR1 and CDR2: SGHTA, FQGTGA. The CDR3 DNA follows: TGTGCCAGCAGCTCGGGACAGCCTGGGGAAAAACTGTTTTTT. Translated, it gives CASSSGQPGEKLFF.